This TCR beta chain emerged from a study of T cell changes during pregnancy in multiple sclerosis. This clone was seen once. The data were produced by immunoSEQ multiplex PCR, yet TCRdb's version contains in-frame clones alone and is incomplete. This table holds about 27,000 clones, roughly 90% found once. This CDR3 spans 15 amino acids. In germline, CDR1 is MGHRA, CDR2 YSYEKL. V was clipped by 1 base and J by 10 bases, with 17 bases between them. The receptor comes from a female donor with multiple sclerosis, enrolled in a pregnancy study. The chain combines TRBV4-1 with TRBJ2-1, with D perhaps matching TRBD1 (5 bases). The specimen comprised CD8+ T cells from peripheral blood mononuclear cells, sampled in the second trimester of pregnancy. CDR3 sequence: CASSQVAASGSEQFF. CDR3 in DNA: TGCGCCAGCAGCCAAGTTGCGGCCTCAGGGTCCGAGCAGTTCTTC.